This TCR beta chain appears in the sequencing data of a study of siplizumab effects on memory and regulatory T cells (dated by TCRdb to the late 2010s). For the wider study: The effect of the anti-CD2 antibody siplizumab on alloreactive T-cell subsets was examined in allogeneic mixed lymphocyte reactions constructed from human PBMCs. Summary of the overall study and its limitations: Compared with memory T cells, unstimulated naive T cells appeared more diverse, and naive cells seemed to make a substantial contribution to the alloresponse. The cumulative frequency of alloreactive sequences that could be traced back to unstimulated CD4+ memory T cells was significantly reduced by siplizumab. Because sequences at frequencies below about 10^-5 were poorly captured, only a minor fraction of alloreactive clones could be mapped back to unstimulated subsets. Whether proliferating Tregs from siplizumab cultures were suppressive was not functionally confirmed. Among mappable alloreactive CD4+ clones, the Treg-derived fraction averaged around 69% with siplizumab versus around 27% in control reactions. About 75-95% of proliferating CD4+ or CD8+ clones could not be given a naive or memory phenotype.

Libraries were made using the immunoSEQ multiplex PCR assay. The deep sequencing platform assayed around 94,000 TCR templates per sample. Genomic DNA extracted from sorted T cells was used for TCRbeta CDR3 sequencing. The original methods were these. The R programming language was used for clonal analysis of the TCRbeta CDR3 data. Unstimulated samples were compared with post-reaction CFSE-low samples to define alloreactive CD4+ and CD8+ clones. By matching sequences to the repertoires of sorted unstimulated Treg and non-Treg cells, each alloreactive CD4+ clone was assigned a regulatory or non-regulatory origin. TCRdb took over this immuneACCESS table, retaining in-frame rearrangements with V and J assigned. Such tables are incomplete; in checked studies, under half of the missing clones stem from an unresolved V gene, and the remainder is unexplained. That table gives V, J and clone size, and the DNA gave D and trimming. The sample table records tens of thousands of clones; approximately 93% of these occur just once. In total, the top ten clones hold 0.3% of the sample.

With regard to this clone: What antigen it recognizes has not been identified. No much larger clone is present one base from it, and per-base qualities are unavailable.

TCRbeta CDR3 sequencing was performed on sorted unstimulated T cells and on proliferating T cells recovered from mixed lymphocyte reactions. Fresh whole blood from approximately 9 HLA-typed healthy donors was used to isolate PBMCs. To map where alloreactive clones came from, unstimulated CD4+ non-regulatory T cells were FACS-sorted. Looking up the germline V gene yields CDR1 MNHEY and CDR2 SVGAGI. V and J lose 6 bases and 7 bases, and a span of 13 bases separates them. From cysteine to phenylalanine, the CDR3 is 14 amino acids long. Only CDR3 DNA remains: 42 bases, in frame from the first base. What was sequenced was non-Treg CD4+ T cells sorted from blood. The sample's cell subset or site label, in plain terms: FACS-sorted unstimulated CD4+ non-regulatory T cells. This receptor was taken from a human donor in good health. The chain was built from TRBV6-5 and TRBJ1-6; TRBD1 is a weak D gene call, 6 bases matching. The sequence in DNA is TGTGCCAGCAGGTTACAGGGTGGGAATTCACCCCTCCACTTT. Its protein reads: CASRLQGGNSPLHF.